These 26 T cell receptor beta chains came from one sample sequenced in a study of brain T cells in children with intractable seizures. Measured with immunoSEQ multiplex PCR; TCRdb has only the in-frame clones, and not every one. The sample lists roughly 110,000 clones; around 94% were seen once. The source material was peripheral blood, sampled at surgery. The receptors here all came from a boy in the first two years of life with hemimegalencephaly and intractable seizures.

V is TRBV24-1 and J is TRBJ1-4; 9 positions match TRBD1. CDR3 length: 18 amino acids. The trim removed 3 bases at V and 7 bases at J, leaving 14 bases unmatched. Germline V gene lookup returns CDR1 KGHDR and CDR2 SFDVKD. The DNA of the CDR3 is TGTGCCACCAGTGATGGGCTGGGGAACAGGGGGCTAGGTGAAAAACTGTTTTTT. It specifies CATSDGLGNRGLGEKLFF.

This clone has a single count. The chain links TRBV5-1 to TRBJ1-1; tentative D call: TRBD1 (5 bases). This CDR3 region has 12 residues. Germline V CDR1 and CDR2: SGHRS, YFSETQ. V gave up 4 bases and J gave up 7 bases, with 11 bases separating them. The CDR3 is CASSVPGGEAFF. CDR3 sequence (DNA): TGCGCCAGCAGCGTACCCGGGGGTGAAGCTTTCTTT.

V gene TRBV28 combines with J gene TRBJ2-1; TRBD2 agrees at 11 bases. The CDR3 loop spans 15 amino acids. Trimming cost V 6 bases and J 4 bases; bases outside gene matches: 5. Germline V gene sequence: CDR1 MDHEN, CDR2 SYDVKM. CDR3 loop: CASRTGTSGYNEQFF. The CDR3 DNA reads TGTGCCAGCAGAACCGGGACTAGCGGTTACAATGAGCAGTTCTTC.

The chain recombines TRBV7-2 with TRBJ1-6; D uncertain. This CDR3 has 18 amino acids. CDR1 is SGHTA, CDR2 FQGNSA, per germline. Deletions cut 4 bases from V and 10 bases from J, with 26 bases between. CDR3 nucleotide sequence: TGTGCCAGCAGCTCATTCCTAACCTTGACGGGGTTTGCGTCACCCCTCCACTTT. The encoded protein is CASSSFLTLTGFASPLHF. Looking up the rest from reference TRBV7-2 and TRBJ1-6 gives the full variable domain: GAGVSQSPSNKVTEKGKDVELRCDPISGHTALYWYRQSLGQGLEFLIYFQGNSAPDKSGLPSDRFSAERTGGSVSTLTIQRTQQEDSAVYLCASSSFLTLTGFASPLHFGNGTRLTVT.

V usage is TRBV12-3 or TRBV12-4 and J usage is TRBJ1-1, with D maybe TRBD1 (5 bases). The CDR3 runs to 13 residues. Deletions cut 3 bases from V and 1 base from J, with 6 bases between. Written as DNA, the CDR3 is TGTGCCAGCAGTTTCGGGGGGAACACTGAAGCTTTCTTT. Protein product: CASSFGGNTEAFF.

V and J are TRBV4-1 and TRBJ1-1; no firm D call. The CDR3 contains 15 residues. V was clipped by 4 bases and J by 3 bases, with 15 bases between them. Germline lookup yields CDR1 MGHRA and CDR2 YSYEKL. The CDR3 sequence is CASSLPGTVHTEAFF. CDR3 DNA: TGCGCCAGCAGCCTTCCGGGCACAGTACACACTGAAGCTTTCTTT.

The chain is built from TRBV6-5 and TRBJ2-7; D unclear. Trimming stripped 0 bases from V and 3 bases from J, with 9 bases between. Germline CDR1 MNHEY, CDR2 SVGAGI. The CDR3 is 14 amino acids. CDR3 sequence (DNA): TGTGCCAGCAGTTACTCGATACACCACTACGAGCAGTACTTC. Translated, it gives CASSYSIHHYEQYF.

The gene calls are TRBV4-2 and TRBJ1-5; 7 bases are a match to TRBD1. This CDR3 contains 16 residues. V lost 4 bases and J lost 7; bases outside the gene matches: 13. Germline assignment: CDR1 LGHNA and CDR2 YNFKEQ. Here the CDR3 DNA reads TGTGCCAGCAGCCCCTCCAACAGGGGCGGACGGCAGCCCCAGCATTTT. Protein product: CASSPSNRGGRQPQHF.

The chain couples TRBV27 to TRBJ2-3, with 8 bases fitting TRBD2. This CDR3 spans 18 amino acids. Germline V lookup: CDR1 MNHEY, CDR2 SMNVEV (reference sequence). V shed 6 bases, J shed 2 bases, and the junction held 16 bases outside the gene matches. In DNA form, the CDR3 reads TGTGCCAGCAGATGGCAGGGAAGGGTAGCGGGGCCCACAGATACGCAGTATTTT. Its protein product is CASRWQGRVAGPTDTQYF.

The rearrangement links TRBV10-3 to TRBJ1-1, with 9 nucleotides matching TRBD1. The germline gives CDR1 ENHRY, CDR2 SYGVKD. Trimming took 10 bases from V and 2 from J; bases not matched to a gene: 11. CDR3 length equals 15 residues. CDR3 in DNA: TGTGCCACCGGACAGGGGAGGGGTCGAAACACTGAAGCTTTCTTT. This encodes CATGQGRGRNTEAFF.

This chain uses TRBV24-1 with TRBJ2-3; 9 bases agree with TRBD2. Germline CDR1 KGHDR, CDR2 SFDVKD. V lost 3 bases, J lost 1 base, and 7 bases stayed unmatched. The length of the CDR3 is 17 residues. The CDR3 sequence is CATSDTGLAGRTDTQYF. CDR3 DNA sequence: TGTGCCACCAGTGATACCGGTCTAGCGGGGCGCACAGATACGCAGTATTTT.

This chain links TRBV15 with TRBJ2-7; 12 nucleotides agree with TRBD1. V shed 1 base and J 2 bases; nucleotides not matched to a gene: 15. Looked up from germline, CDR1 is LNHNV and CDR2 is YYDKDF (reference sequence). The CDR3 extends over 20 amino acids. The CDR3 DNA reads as TGTGCCACCAGCAGAGCTCACTTCGGGACAGGGGGCGCCGGAACCTACGAGCAGTACTTC. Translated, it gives CATSRAHFGTGGAGTYEQYF.

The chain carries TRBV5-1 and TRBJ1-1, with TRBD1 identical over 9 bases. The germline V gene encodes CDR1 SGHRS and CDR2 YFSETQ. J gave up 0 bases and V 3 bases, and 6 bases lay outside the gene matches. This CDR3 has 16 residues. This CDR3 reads CASSSLTGGLNTEAFF. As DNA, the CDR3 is TGCGCCAGCAGCTCCCTGACAGGGGGATTGAACACTGAAGCTTTCTTT.

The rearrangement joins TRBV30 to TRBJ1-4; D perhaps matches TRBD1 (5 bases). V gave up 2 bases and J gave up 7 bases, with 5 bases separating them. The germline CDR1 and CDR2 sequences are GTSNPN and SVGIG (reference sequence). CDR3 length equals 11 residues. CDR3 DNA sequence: TGTGCCTGGAGTAGGGGTGAAAAACTGTTTTTT. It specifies CAWSRGEKLFF.

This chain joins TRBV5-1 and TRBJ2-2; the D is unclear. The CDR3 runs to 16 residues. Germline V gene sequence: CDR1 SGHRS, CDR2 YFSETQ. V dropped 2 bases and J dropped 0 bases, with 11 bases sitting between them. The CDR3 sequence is CASSFFTGSNTGELFF. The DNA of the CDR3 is TGCGCCAGCAGCTTTTTCACCGGGTCGAACACCGGGGAGCTGTTTTTT.

The CDR3 bases are TGTGCCAGCAGTTTAGCGGGAGGGAGACGGGGAGAGCAGTTCTTC. Translated: CASSLAGGRRGEQFF. J is TRBJ2-1 and V is TRBV3-1 (or the pseudogene TRBV3-2); 11 nucleotides line up with TRBD2. Germline V gene data show CDR1 as LGHDT and CDR2 as YNNKEL (reference sequence). This CDR3 has 15 residues. V was clipped by 6 bases and J by 10 bases; unmatched bases: 11.

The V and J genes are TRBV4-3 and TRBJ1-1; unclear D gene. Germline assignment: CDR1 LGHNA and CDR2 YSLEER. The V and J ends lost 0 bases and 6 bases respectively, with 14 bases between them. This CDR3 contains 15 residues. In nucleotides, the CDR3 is TGCGCCAGCAGCCAAGATAGGGAGAACGAGGCTGAAGCTTTCTTT. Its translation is CASSQDRENEAEAFF.

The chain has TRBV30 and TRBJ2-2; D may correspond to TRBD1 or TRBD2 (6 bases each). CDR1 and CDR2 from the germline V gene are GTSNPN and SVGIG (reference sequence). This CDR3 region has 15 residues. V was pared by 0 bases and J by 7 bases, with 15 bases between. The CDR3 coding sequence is TGTGCCTGGAGTGTACTAGCAGGGGAAAACGGGGAGCTGTTTTTT. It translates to CAWSVLAGENGELFF.

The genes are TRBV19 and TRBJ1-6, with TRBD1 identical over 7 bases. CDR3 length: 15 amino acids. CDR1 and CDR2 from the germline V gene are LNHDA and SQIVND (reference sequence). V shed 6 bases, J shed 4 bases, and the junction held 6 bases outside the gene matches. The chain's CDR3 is CASSALGQYNSPLHF. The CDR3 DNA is TGTGCCAGTAGCGCGCTGGGACAGTATAATTCACCCCTCCACTTT.

The CDR3 coding sequence is TGTGCCAGCAGCCAAGTGCTAGCCAACACCAATGAGCAGTTCTTC. Protein product: CASSQVLANTNEQFF. The chain joins TRBV14 to TRBJ2-1; TRBD2 might be the D (5 bases). The ends were cut back, 1 base at V and 6 bases at J, with 13 bases in the middle. This CDR3 spans 15 amino acids. Per the germline V gene, CDR1 is SGHDN and CDR2 is FVKESK.

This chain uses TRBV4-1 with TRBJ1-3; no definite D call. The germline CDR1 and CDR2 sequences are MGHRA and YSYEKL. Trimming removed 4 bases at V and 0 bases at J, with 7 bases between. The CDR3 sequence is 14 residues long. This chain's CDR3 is CASSPSVSGNTIYF. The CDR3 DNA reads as TGCGCCAGCAGCCCAAGTGTCTCTGGAAACACCATATATTTT.

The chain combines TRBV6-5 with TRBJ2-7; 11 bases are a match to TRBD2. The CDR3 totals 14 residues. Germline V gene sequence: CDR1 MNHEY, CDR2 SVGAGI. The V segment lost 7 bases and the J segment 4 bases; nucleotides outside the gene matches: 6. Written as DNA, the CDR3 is TGTGCCAGCACCCGACTAGCGGGACTATACGAGCAGTACTTC. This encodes CASTRLAGLYEQYF.

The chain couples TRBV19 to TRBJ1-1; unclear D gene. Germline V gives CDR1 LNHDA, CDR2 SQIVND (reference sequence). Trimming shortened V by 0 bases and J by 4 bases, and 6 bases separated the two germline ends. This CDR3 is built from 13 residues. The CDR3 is CASSIEGITEAFF. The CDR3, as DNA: TGTGCCAGTAGTATAGAGGGGATCACTGAAGCTTTCTTT.

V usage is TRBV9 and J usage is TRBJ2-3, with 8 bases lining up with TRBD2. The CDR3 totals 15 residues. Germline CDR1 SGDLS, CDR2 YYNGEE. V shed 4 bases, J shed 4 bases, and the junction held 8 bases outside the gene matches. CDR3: CASSLSSGSPDTQYF. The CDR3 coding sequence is TGTGCCAGCAGCCTTTCAAGCGGGAGCCCAGATACGCAGTATTTT.

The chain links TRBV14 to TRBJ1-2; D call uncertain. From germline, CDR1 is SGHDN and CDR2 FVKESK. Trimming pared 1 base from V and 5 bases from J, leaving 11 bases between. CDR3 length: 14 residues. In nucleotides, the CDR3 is TGTGCCAGCAGCCAAGTAGGACGGTTTTATGGCTACACCTTC. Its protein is CASSQVGRFYGYTF.

CDR3 DNA: TGTGCCACCAGCAGAGGGCGCAGGGAGTTGGATGAGCAGTTCTTC. This codes for CATSRGRRELDEQFF. V usage is TRBV15 and J usage is TRBJ2-1, with D possibly being TRBD1 or TRBD2 (5 bases each). Looked up from germline, CDR1 is LNHNV and CDR2 is YYDKDF (reference sequence). V lost 1 base and J lost 8, with 15 bases in between. This CDR3 contains 15 residues.